This T cell receptor beta chain was retrieved from a study of T-cell memory formation after mild COVID-19. TCRdb fed the 5' RACE reads into MiXCR, producing one record per CDR3 protein. The profile covers nearly 250,000 distinct CDR3 sequences, with roughly 14% appearing a single time and 2.1% taken by the ten largest. The V end was cut by 2 bases, the J end by 0 bases, with 17 bases between. This CDR3 is built from 18 residues. The sequencing sample was made of PBMCs or a T cell subset sorted from them (not recorded which). This TCR derives from an adult woman who had mild COVID-19 (a few samples of this study predate the infection). Cell type and time point are not known. The rearrangement uses TRBV12-3 or TRBV12-4 and TRBJ1-3; D gene ambiguous. CDR3 sequence (DNA): TGTGCCAGCAGTTTACTTCCGTTTGGCCCTCGCTCTGGAAACACCATATATTTT. Translated: CASSLLPFGPRSGNTIYF.